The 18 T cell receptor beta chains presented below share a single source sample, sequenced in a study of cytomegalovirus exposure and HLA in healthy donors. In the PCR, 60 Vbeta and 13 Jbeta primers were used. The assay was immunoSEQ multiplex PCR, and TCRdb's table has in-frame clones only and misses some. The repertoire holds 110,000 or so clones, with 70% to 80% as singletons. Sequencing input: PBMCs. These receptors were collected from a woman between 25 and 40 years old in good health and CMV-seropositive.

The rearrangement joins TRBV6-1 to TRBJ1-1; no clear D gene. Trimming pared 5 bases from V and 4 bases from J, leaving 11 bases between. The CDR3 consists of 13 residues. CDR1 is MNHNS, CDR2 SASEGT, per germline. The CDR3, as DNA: TGTGCCAGCAGTCGGACCCGGGGCACTGAAGCTTTCTTT. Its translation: CASSRTRGTEAFF.

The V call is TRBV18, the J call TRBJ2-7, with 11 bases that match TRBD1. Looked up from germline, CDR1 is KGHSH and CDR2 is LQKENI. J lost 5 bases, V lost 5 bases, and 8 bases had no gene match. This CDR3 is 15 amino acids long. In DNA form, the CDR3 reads TGTGCCAGCTCAACAACGGGACAGGGGGTGGACGAGCAGTACTTC. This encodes CASSTTGQGVDEQYF.

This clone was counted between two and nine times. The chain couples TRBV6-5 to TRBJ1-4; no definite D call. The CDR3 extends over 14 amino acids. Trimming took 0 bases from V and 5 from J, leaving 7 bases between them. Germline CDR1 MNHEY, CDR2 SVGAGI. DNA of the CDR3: TGTGCCAGCAGTTACTCGGCCTCGAATGAAAAACTGTTTTTT. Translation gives CASSYSASNEKLFF.

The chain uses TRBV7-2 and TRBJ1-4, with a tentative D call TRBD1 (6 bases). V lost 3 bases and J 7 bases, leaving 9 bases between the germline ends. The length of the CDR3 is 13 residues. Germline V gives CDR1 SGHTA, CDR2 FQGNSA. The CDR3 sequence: CASSLAGAEKLFF. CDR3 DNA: TGTGCCAGCAGCTTGGCAGGGGCTGAAAAACTGTTTTTT.

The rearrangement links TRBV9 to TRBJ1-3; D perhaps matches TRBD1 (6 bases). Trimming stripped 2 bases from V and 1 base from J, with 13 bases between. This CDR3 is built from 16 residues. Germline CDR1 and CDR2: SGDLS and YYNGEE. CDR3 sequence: CASSVRTDLSGNTIYF. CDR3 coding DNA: TGTGCCAGCAGCGTTAGGACAGACCTATCTGGAAACACCATATATTTT.

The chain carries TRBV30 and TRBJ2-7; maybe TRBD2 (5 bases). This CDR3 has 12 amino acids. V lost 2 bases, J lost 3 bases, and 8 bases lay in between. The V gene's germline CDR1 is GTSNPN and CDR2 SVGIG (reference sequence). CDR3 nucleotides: TGTGCCTGGAGTCTACTAGGCTACGAGCAGTACTTC. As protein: CAWSLLGYEQYF. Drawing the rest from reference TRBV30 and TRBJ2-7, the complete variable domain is SQTIHQWPATLVQPVGSPLSLECTVEGTSNPNLYWYRQAAGRGLQLLFYSVGIGQISSEVPQNLSASRPQDRQFILSSKKLLLSDSGFYLCAWSLLGYEQYFGPGTRLTVT.

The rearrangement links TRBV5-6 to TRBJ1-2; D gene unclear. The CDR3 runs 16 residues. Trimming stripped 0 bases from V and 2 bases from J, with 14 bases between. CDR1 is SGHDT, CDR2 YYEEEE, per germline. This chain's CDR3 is CASSLAPGGENYGYTF. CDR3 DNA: TGTGCCAGCAGCTTGGCGCCGGGAGGAGAGAACTATGGCTACACCTTC.

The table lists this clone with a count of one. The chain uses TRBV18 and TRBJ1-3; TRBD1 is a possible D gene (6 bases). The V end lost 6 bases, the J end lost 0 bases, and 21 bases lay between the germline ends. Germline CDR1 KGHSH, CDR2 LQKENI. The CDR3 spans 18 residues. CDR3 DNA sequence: TGTGCCAGCTCCCCGGCAGGGGCCTCGATTAGCTCTGGAAACACCATATATTTT. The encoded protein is CASSPAGASISSGNTIYF. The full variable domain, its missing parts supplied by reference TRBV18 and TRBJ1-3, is NAGVMQNPRHLVRRRGQEARLRCSPMKGHSHVYWYRQLPEEGLKFMVYLQKENIIDESGMPKERFSAEFPKEGPSILRIQQVVRGDSAAYFCASSPAGASISSGNTIYFGEGSWLTVV.

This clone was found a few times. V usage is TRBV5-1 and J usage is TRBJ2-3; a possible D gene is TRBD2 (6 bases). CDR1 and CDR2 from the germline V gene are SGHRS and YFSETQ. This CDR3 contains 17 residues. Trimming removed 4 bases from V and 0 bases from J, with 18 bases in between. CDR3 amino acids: CASSPAPTGTSTDTQYF. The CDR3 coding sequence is TGCGCCAGCAGCCCTGCCCCCACGGGGACTAGCACAGATACGCAGTATTTT.

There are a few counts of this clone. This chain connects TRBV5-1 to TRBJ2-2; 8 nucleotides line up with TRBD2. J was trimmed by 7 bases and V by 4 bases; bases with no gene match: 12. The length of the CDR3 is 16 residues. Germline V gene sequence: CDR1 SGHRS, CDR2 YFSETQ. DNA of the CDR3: TGCGCCAGCAGCAACGGCGCAGCGGGAGCTGTCGGGGAGCTGTTTTTT. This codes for CASSNGAAGAVGELFF.

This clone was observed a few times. CDR3: CASSLAGGGEAFF. In nucleotides, the CDR3 is TGTGCCAGCAGCTTAGCCGGGGGAGGTGAAGCTTTCTTT. The genes are TRBV7-9 and TRBJ1-1; TRBD1 might be the D (5 bases). The CDR3 has 13 residues. Looked up from germline, CDR1 is SEHNR and CDR2 is FQNEAQ (reference sequence). The V and J ends lost 0 bases and 7 bases respectively, with 9 bases between them.

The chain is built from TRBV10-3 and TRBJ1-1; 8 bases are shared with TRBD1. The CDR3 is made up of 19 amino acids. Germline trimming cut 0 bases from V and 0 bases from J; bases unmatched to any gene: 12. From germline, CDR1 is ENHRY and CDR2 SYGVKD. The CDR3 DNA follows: TGTGCCATCAGTGAGTCCCCGGCAGGGGGCTTCTCGGTGAACACTGAAGCTTTCTTT. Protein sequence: CAISESPAGGFSVNTEAFF.

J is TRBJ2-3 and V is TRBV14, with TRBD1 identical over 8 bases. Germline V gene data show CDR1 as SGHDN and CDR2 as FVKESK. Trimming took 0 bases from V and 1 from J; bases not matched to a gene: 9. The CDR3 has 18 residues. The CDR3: CASSQERGPDRGTDTQYF. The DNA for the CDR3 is TGTGCCAGCAGCCAAGAAAGGGGCCCGGACAGGGGCACAGATACGCAGTATTTT.

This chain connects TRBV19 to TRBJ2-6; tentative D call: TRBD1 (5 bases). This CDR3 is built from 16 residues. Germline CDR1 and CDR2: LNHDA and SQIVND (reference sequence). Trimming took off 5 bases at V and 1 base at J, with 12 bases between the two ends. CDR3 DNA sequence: TGTGCCAGTAGTCTAAGGGGCGCGTCTGGGGCCAACGTCCTGACTTTC. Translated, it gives CASSLRGASGANVLTF.

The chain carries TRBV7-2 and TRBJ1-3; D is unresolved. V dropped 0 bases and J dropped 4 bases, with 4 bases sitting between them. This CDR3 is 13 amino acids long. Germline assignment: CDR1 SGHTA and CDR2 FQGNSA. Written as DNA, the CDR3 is TGTGCCAGCAGCTTAGCCAGAGGAAACACCATATATTTT. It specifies CASSLARGNTIYF.

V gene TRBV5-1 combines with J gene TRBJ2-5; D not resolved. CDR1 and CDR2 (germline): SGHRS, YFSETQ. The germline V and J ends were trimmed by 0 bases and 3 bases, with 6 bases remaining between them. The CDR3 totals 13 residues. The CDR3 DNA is TGCGCCAGCAGCTTGGTTGCAGAAGAGACCCAGTACTTC. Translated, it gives CASSLVAEETQYF.

CDR3 amino acids: CASSLGREVQPQHF. In nucleotides, the CDR3 is TGTGCCAGCAGCTTGGGCAGGGAGGTTCAGCCCCAGCATTTT. The gene calls are TRBV5-6 and TRBJ1-5; possible D gene TRBD1, 5 bases. Germline V gives CDR1 SGHDT, CDR2 YYEEEE. The length of the CDR3 is 14 residues. The V and J ends lost 0 bases and 6 bases respectively, with 10 bases between them.

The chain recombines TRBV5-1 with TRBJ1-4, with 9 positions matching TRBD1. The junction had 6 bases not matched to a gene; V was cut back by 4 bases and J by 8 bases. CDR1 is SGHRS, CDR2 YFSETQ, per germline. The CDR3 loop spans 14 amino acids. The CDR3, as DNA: TGCGCCAGCAGCCCGGGACAGGGCGGCGAAAAACTGTTTTTT. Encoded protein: CASSPGQGGEKLFF.